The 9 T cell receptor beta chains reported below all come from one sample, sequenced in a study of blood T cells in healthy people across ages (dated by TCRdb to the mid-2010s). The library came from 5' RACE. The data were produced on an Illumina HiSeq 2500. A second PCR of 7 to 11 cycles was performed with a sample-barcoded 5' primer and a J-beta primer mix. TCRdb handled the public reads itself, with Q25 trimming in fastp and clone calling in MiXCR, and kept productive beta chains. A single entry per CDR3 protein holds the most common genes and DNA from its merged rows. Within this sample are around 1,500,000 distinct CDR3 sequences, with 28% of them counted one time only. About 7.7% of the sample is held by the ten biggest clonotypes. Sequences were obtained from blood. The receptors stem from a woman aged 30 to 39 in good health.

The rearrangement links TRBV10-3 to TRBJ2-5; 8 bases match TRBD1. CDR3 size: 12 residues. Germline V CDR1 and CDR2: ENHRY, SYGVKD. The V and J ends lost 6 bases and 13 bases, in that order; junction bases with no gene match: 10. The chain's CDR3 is CAIRGTGYERYF. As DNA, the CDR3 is TGTGCCATCAGGGGGACAGGCTACGAGCGGTACTTC.

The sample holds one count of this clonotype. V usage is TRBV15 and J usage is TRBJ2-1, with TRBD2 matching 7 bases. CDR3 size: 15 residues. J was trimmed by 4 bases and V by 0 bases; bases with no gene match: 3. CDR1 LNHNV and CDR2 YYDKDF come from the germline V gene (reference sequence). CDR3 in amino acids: CATSRDRAGYNEQFF. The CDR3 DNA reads TGTGCCACCAGCAGAGATCGAGCGGGGTACAATGAGCAGTTCTTC.

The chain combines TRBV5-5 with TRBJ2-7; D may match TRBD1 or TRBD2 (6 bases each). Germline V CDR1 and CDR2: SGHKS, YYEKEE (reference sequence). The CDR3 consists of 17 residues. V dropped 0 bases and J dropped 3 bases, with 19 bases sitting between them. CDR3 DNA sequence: TGTGCCAGCAGCTTGGCCGACTCTGCCCGGGGGCGCTACGAGCAGTACTTC. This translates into CASSLADSARGRYEQYF. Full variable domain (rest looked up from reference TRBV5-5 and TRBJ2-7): DAGVTQSPTHLIKTRGQQVTLRCSPISGHKSVSWYQQVLGQGPQFIFQYYEKEERGRGNFPDRFSARQFPNYSSELNVNALLLGDSALYLCASSLADSARGRYEQYFGPGTRLTVT.

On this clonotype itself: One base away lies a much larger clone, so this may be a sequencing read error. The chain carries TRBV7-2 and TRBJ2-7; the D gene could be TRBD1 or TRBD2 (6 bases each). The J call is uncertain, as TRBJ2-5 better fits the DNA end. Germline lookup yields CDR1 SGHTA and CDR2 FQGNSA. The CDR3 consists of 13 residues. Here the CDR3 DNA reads TGTGCCAGCAACACACAGGGACTAGAGACCCAGTACTTC. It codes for CASNTQGLETQYF.

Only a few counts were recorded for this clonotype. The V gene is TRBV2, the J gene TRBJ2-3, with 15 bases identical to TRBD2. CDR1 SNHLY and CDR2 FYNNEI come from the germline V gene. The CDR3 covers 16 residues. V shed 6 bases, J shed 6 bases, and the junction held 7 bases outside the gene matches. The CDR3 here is CASRPGLAGGHDTQYF. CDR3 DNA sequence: TGTGCCAGCAGACCTGGACTAGCGGGGGGGCATGATACGCAGTATTTT.

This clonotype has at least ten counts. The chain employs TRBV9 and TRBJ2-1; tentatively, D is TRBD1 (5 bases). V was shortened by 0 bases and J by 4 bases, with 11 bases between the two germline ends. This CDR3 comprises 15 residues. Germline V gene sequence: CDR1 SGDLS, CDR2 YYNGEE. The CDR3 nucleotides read TGTGCCAGCAGCGTAGATGGTCAGGGTTACAATGAGCAGTTCTTC. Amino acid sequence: CASSVDGQGYNEQFF.

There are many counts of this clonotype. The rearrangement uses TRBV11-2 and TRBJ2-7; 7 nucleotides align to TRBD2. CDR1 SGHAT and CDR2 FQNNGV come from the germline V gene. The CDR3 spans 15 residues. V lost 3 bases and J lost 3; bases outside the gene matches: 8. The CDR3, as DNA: TGTGCCAGCAGCTTTTCGGGGGGAATCAACTACGAGCAGTACTTC. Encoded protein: CASSFSGGINYEQYF. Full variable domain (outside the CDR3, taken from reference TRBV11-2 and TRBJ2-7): EAGVAQSPRYKIIEKRQSVAFWCNPISGHATLYWYQQILGQGPKLLIQFQNNGVVDDSQLPKDRFSAERLKGVDSTLKIQPAKLEDSAVYLCASSFSGGINYEQYFGPGTRLTVT.

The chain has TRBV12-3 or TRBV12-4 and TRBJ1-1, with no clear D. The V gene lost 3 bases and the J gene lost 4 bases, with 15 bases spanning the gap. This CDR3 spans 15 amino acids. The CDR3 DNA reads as TGTGCCAGCAGTTTGGGCATTTGGACGGGCACTGAAGCTTTCTTT. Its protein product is CASSLGIWTGTEAFF.

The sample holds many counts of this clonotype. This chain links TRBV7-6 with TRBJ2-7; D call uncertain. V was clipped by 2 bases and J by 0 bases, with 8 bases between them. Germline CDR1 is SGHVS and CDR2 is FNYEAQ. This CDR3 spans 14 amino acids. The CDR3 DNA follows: TGTGCCAGCAGCTTAACCTTGAGCTCCTACGAGCAGTACTTC. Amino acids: CASSLTLSSYEQYF.